The source of this T cell receptor (beta chain) is a study of human T cells and chemical hapten exposure. The time point here: healthy volunteer bleed at 2 weeks. It was unfractionated whole blood from which total RNA was extracted. This clonotype was detected many times. Germline-derived CDR1 and CDR2 are MDHEN and SYDVKM. The CDR3 is made up of 13 amino acids. V lost 6 bases, J lost 4 bases, and 5 bases stayed unmatched. MiXCR, run by TCRdb on the RACE reads, gives a single entry per CDR3 protein. The top ten clones hold roughly 10% of a sample with about 31,000 distinct CDR3 sequences, 7% to 8.5% of them seen once.

The sample comprised whole blood. The V call is TRBV28, the J call TRBJ1-2, with TRBD1 matching over 7 bases. This clonotype originated in a human donor in good health. Some clones in this sample may be carry-over from other donors' samples. CDR3 nucleotide sequence: TGTGCCAGCAGGATCGGGACAGTCTATGGCTACACCTTC. This gives the protein CASRIGTVYGYTF.